This T cell receptor (beta chain) was sequenced during a study of cytotoxic CD8 clonotypes in ibrutinib-treated CLL (dated by TCRdb to 2020 to 2022). About the investigation overall: In this cohort, around 15 patients were treatment-naive and about a dozen were relapsed/refractory, while roughly 17 had unmutated IGHV. Cryopreserved peripheral blood mononuclear cells were obtained prior to treatment, at the time of response, and at either disease progression or sustained remission. Partial responses were observed in approximately 24 patients and complete responses in 2; after a median follow-up of roughly 62 months, remission was maintained in approximately 14 patients and progression was observed in some 12. Response samples were obtained after a median of roughly eleven months of treatment, with a range of about 6 to 40 months. Every remission and progressive disease sample was obtained while ibrutinib was still being received by the patients. Samples averaged roughly 280,000 productive templates and some 96,000 productive rearrangements. Of the roughly 90 participants in the trial, 26 had longitudinal samples available. The paper as a whole reports these results and caveats: Public clonotypes were rare and either shrank or stayed stable during treatment, and the rise in clonality at ibrutinib response reflected expansion of private clonotypes. An increase in clonality was observed at ibrutinib response, with clonality remaining stable during sustained remission and falling back toward baseline at progression. Baseline clonality was found to be higher than that of age-matched healthy donors and was strongly correlated with circulating CD8+ T-cell counts. Lymph node repertoires were not examined, and the timing of sampling was not matched between patients in sustained remission and those whose disease progressed.

Per the publication, the time point label means: 12 to 13 months on ibrutinib. For TCR beta library preparation, around 2.1 micrograms of genomic DNA were extracted from the cryopreserved PBMCs. Longitudinal blood samples from CLL patients receiving ibrutinib monotherapy were subjected to high-throughput TCR beta sequencing. The patients took part in an open-label, single-center phase 2 trial of ibrutinib monotherapy. A note on this clone: Its antigen remains undetermined. Base qualities were left out, and no much larger clone turns up one base away.

A MiSeq instrument was used for deep resolution sequencing, which targeted depths ranging from 1 in 1 million up to 1 in 200,000 T cells, with coverage averaging 10x for each clonotype. TCR beta libraries were generated with the immunoSEQ hsTCRB Kit. In the original analysis: ImmunoSEQ Data Assistant and ImmunoSEQ Analyzer were used for data analysis, and V, D and J genes were assigned according to IMGT definitions. Clonality was computed as one minus normalized Shannon entropy of productive rearrangement frequencies, ranging from 0 to 1. Only overrepresented clonotypes making up at least 0.05% of the repertoire of each patient were included in the public clonotype analysis. Around 12 age-matched healthy donor repertoires from immuneACCESS were used as controls for clonality. TCRdb carries this immuneACCESS record with in-frame sequences only. Its versions omit some clonotypes, under half of them owing to an unresolved V gene in the studies checked, with the rest unexplained. That table is the source of V, J and clone size, and D and trimming were worked out from the DNA. This sample has 150,000 or so clones in its table, and about four fifths of those were observed once. The ten largest clonotypes hold more than 10% of the sample.

The sequence came from a human donor with chronic lymphocytic leukemia. The sample consisted of PBMCs, taken after 12 months of ibrutinib treatment.

The bases are TGTGCCAGCAGCTTAGACTCCCCTGGGGGTTCACCCCTCCACTTT. The resulting protein is CASSLDSPGGSPLHF. This chain is built from TRBV7-2 and TRBJ1-6, and perhaps TRBD1 as D gene, on 5 matching bases. The trim is 1 base for V and 9 bases for J, with a gap of 13 bases between the germline ends. Including cysteine and phenylalanine, the CDR3 has 15 amino acids. Just CDR3 DNA is preserved here, 45 bases in frame from base 1. Reading the germline V gene gives CDR1 SGHTA and CDR2 FQGNSA.